This T cell receptor beta chain was captured in a study of immune evolution from preneoplasia to lung adenocarcinoma. Notes on the study in general: Later-stage lesions seemingly showed higher T cell density and diversity than normal lung. Normal lung had the highest top T cell clone frequencies.

This CDR3 comprises 14 residues. Trimming removed 6 bases at V and 5 bases at J, with 17 bases between. Germline V CDR1 and CDR2: MDHEN, SYDVKM. TCRdb's table, derived via immunoSEQ multiplex PCR, lists solely in-frame clones and lacks some. The sample includes roughly 9,000 clones, roughly 80% of them seen just once. A word on this clone: As yet, its antigen is unknown.

Sequencing was performed on FFPE minimally invasive lung adenocarcinoma tissue. The TCR comes from an older donor with lung adenocarcinoma. This chain links TRBV28 with TRBJ2-7; D is perhaps TRBD1 (6 bases). CDR3: CASSRDTLGNEQYF. In nucleotides, the CDR3 is TGTGCCAGCAGCCGGGACACCCTTGGGAACGAGCAGTACTTC.